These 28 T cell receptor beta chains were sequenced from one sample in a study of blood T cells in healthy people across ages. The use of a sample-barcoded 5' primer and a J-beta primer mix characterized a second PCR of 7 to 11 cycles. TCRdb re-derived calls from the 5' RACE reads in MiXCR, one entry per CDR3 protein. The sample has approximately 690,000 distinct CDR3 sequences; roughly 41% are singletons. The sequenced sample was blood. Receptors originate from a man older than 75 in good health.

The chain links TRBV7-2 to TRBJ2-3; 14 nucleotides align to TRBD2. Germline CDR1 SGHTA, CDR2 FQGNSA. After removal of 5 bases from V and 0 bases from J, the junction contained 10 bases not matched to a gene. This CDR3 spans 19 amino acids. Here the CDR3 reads CASSRPGLAGGYSTDTQYF. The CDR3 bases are TGTGCCAGCAGCCGCCCCGGACTAGCGGGAGGCTATAGCACAGATACGCAGTATTTT.

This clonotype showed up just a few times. The CDR3 loop reads CSAVRTEAFF. CDR3 nucleotide sequence: TGCAGTGCTGTTAGGACAGAAGCTTTCTTT. This rearrangement joins TRBV20-1 to TRBJ1-1; tentatively, D is TRBD1 (5 bases). V was cut by 5 bases and J by 8 bases, with 9 bases left in between. CDR1 and CDR2 from the germline V gene are DFQATT and SNEGSKA (reference sequence). The length of the CDR3 is 10 residues.

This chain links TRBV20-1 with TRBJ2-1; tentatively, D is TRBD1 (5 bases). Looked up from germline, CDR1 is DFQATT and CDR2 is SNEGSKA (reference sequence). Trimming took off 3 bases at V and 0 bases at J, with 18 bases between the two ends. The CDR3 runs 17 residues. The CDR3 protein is CSARDPTALSSYNEQFF. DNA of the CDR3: TGCAGTGCTAGGGACCCGACAGCCTTAAGCTCCTACAATGAGCAGTTCTTC.

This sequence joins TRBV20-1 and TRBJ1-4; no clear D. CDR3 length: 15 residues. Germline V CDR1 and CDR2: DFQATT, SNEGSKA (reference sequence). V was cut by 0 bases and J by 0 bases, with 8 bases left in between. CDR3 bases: TGCAGTGCTAGAGATTCGTATGCAACTAATGAAAAACTGTTTTTT. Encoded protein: CSARDSYATNEKLFF.

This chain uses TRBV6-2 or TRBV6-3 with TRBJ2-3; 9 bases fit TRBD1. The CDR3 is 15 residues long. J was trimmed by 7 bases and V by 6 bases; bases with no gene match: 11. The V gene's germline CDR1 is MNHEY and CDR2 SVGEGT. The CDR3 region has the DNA TGTGCCAGCAGCCGGACAGGGGCGGCCGGAAATACGCAGTATTTT. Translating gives CASSRTGAAGNTQYF.

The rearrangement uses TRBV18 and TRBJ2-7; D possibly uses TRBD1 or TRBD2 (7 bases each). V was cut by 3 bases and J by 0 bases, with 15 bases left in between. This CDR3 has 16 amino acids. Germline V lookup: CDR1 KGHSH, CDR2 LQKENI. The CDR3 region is CASSPRQGGSSYEQYF. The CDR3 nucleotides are TGTGCCAGCTCACCCCGGCAGGGGGGGAGCTCCTACGAGCAGTACTTC.

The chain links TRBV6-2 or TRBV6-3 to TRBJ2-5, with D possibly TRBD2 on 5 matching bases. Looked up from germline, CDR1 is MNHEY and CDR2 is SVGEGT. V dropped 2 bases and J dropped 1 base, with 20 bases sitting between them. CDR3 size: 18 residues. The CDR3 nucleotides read TGTGCCAGCAGTTACCCCTCAGGCAGCGGAACCCTCCAAGAGACCCAGTACTTC. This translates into CASSYPSGSGTLQETQYF.

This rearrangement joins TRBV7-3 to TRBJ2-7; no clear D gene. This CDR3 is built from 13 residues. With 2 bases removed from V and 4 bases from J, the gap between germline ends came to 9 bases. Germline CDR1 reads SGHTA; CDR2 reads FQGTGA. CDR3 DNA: TGTGCCAGCAGCTTAGGTGGGCAGTACGAGCAGTACTTC. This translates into CASSLGGQYEQYF.

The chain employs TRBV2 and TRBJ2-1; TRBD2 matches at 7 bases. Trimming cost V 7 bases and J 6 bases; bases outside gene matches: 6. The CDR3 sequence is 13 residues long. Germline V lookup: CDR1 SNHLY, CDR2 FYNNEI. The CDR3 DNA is TGTGCCAGCACAGGACTAGGGTTCAATGAGCAGTTCTTC. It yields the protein CASTGLGFNEQFF. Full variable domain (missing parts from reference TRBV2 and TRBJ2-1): EPEVTQTPSHQVTQMGQEVILRCVPISNHLYFYWYRQILGQKVEFLVSFYNNEISEKSEIFDDQFSVERPDGSNFTLKIRSTKLEDSAMYFCASTGLGFNEQFFGPGTRLTVL.

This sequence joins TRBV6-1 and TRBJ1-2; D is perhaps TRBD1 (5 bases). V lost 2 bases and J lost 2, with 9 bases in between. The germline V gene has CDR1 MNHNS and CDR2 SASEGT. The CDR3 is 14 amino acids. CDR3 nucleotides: TGTGCCAGCAGTGAACCGGGGGAGAACTATGGCTACACCTTC. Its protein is CASSEPGENYGYTF.

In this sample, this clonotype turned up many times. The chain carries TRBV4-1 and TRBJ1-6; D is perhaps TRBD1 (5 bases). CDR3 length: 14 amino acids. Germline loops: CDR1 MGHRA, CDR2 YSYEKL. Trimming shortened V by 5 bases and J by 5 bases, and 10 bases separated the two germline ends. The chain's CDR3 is CASSLGRDNSPLHF. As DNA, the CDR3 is TGCGCCAGCAGCTTGGGACGGGATAATTCACCCCTCCACTTT.

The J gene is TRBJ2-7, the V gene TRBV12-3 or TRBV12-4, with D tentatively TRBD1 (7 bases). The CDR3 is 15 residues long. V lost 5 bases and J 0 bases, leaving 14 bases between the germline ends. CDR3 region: CASSPGGGYSYEQYF. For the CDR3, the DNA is TGTGCCAGCAGTCCAGGGGGAGGCTACTCCTACGAGCAGTACTTC.

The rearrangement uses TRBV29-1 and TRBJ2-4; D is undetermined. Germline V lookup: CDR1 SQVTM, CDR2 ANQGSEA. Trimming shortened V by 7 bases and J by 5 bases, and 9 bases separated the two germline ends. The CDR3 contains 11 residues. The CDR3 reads CSGAGENIQYF. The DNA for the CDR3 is TGCAGCGGTGCTGGGGAAAACATTCAGTACTTC.

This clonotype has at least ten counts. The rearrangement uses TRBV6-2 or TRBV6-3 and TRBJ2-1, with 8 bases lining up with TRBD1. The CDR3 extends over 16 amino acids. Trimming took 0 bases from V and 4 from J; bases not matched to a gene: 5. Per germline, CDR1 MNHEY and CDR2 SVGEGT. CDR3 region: CASSYSYRGFYNEQFF. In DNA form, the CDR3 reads TGTGCCAGCAGTTACTCATACAGGGGGTTTTACAATGAGCAGTTCTTC.

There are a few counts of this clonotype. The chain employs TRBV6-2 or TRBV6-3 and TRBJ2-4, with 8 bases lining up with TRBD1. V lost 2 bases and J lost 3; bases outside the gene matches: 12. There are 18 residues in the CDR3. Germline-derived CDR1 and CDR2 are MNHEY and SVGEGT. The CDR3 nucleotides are TGTGCCAGCAGTTACAGTACCGGACAGGGAAGTGGCAAAAACATTCAGTACTTC. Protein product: CASSYSTGQGSGKNIQYF.

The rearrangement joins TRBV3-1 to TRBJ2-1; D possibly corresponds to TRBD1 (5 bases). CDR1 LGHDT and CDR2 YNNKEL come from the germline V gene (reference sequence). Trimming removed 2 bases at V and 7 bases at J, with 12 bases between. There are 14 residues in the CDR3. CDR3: CASSQQGLGNEQFF. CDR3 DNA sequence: TGTGCCAGCAGCCAACAGGGCTTGGGTAATGAGCAGTTCTTC.

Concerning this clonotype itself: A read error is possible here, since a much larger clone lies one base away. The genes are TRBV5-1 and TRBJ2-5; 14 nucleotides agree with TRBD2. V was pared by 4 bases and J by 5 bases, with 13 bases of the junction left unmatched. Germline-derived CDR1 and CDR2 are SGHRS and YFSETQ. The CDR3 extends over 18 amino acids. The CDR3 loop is CASSLTGTSGSALETQYF. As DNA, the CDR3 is TGCGCCAGCAGCCTGACTGGGACTAGCGGGAGCGCATTGGAGACCCAGTACTTC.

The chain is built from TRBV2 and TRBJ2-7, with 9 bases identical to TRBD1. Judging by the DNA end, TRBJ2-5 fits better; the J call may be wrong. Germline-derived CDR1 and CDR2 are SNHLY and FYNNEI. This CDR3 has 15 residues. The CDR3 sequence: CASSGAGTGKETQYF. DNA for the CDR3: TGTGCCAGCAGTGGGGCCGGGACAGGGAAAGAGACCCAGTACTTC.

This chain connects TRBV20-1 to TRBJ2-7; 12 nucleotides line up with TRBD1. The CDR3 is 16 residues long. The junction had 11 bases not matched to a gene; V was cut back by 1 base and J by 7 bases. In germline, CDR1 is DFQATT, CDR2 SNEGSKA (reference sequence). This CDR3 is CSARGDRGLSYNEQYF. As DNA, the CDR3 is TGCAGTGCTAGAGGGGACAGGGGGCTTAGCTACAATGAGCAGTACTTC.

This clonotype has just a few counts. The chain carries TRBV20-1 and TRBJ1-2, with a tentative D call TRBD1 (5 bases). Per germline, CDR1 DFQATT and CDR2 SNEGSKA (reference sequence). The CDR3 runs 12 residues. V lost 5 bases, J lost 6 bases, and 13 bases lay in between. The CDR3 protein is CSAGEEGDGYTF. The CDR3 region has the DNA TGCAGTGCTGGTGAAGAAGGGGATGGCTACACCTTC.

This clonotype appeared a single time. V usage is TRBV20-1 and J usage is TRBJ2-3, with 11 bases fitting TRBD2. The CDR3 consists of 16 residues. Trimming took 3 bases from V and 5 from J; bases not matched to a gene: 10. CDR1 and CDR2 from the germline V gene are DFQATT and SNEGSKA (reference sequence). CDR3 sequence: CSASPTSGRGIDTQYF. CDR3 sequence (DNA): TGCAGTGCTAGCCCAACTAGCGGGAGAGGGATAGATACGCAGTATTTT.

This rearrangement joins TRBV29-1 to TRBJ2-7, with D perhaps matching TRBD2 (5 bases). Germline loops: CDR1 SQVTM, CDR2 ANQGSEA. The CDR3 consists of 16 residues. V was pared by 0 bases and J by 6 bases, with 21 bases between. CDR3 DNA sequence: TGCAGCGTTGAAGAGCCCCAGGCGGGTGAACTGTGCGAGCAGTACTTC. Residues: CSVEEPQAGELCEQYF.

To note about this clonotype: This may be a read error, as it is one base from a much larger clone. CDR3 sequence: CASGLGQGALANEKLFF. The CDR3 DNA reads TGTGCCAGCGGCCTAGGACAGGGGGCGCTGGCTAATGAAAAACTGTTTTTT. The V call is TRBV11-2, the J call TRBJ1-4, with 11 bases that match TRBD1. This CDR3 is built from 17 residues. V gave up 8 bases and J gave up 3 bases; unmatched junction bases: 11. CDR1 and CDR2 (germline): SGHAT, FQNNGV.

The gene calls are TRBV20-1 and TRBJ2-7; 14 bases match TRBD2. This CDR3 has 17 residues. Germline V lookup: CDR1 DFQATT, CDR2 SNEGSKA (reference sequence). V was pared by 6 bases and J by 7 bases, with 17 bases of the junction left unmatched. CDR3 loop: CSAKTSGREGTYNEQYF. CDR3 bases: TGCAGTGCAAAGACTAGCGGGAGGGAAGGAACCTACAATGAGCAGTACTTC.

The CDR3 loop is CASTDRGRPNTGELFF. Written as DNA, the CDR3 is TGCGCCAGCACCGACAGGGGGCGGCCGAACACCGGGGAGCTGTTTTTT. The rearrangement links TRBV5-1 to TRBJ2-2; 10 bases are a match to TRBD1. The V gene's germline CDR1 is SGHRS and CDR2 YFSETQ. The CDR3 loop spans 16 amino acids. Unmatched junction bases numbered 5, after V lost 6 bases and J lost 0 bases.

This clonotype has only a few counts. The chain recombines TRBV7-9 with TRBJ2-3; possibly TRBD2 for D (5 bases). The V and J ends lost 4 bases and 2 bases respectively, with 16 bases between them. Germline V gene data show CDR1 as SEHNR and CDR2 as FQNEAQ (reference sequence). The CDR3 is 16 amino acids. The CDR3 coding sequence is TGTGCCAGCAGCTCTCGTGGGTCAGCGGCCACAGATACGCAGTATTTT. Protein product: CASSSRGSAATDTQYF.

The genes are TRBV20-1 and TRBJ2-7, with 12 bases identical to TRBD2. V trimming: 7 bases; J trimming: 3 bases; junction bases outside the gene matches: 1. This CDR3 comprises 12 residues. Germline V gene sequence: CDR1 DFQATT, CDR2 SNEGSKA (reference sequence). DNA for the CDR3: TGCAGTGGACTAGCGGGAGTCTACGAGCAGTACTTC. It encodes CSGLAGVYEQYF.

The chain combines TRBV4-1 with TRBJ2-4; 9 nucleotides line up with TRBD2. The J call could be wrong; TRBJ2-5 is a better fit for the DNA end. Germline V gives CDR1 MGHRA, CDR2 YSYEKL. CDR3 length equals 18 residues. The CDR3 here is CASSQEEIGTSNQETQYF. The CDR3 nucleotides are TGCGCCAGCAGCCAAGAGGAGATAGGGACTAGCAACCAAGAGACCCAGTACTTC.